This note documents a single T cell receptor (beta chain) sequence. The authors' processing: How many nucleated cells were present was estimated from reference gene primer amplification. Sequenced by immunoSEQ multiplex PCR; TCRdb stores in-frame clones only, minus some. D and trimming come from the DNA, and the V and J calls and clone size come from that table. The sample records about 50,000 clones, less than 90% being singletons. The data were taken from a study of blood T cell repertoires in COVID-19. V shed 8 bases and J shed 2 bases, with 16 bases lying between them. CDR3 length equals 14 residues. CDR1 and CDR2 (germline): SNHLY, FYNNEI.

The chain links TRBV2 to TRBJ2-7, with D maybe TRBD2 (7 bases). This clonotype was obtained from a human donor in a cohort sampled during active COVID-19. The sample comprised peripheral blood. CDR3 sequence reads: CASGMGAGAYEQYF. In DNA form, the CDR3 reads TGTGCCAGCGGCATGGGGGCGGGGGCCTACGAGCAGTACTTC.